This entry lists 14 T cell receptor beta chains sequenced from one sample in a study of CD8+ T cells in alopecia areata. Sequencing templates came from extracted RNA that was reverse transcribed into cDNA. Produced via immunoSEQ multiplex PCR; TCRdb's table is partial and in-frame only. The data show hundreds of thousands of clones, with 67% seen just once and about 1.3% held by the top ten. This material consisted of CD4+ T cells sorted from blood, taken at week 0. The receptors were sampled from a human donor with alopecia areata.

The chain recombines TRBV27 with TRBJ2-4, with D possibly called TRBD1 or TRBD2 (5 bases each). Germline V CDR1 and CDR2: MNHEY, SMNVEV (reference sequence). Deletions cut 5 bases from V and 9 bases from J, with 20 bases between. CDR3 size: 15 residues. The CDR3, as DNA: TGTGCCAGCAGTCGATCCGGGACCCTTCTTCGCATTCAGTACTTC. This sequence encodes CASSRSGTLLRIQYF.

This clone was counted a few times. This sample includes further DNA sequences coding for the same CDR3. The V call is TRBV29-1, the J call TRBJ1-1; D is uncertain. Germline values: CDR1 SQVTM, CDR2 ANQGSEA. V shed 7 bases and J shed 3 bases, with 9 bases lying between them. The length of the CDR3 is 11 residues. The DNA for the CDR3 is TGCAGCGCGGGGTTGGACACTGAAGCTTTCTTT. It yields the protein CSAGLDTEAFF. The complete variable domain, with remaining parts taken from reference TRBV29-1 and TRBJ1-1, reads SAVISQKPSRDICQRGTSLTIQCQVDSQVTMMFWYRQQPGQSLTLIATANQGSEATYESGFVIDKFPISRPNLTFSTLTVSNMSPEDSSIYLCSAGLDTEAFFGQGTRLTVV.

The chain has TRBV2 and TRBJ2-1; D may correspond to TRBD1 or TRBD2 (6 bases each). Germline assignment: CDR1 SNHLY and CDR2 FYNNEI. Between the trimmed V and J ends, which lost 6 bases and 6 bases, there was a span of 21 bases. This CDR3 contains 16 residues. Written as DNA, the CDR3 is TGTGCCAGCAGACCCGGGGGCTGGTTCCCCACCAATGAGCAGTTCTTC. Amino acid sequence: CASRPGGWFPTNEQFF.

The chain couples TRBV7-6 to TRBJ1-3, with D uncertain. The germline gives CDR1 SGHVS, CDR2 FNYEAQ. The CDR3 sequence is 13 residues long. With 6 bases removed from V and 0 bases from J, the gap between germline ends came to 6 bases. The CDR3 sequence: CASRRISGNTIYF. The CDR3, as DNA: TGTGCCAGCAGGCGGATCTCTGGAAACACCATATATTTT.

The rearrangement joins TRBV7-9 to TRBJ2-5; tentatively, D is TRBD1 (6 bases). The CDR3 totals 15 residues. V was clipped by 2 bases and J by 1 base, with 11 bases between them. Germline values: CDR1 SEHNR, CDR2 FQNEAQ (reference sequence). The DNA for the CDR3 is TGTGCCAGCAGCTTAAGTGGCAGGGGCCAAGAGACCCAGTACTTC. This encodes CASSLSGRGQETQYF.

This clone was seen only a few times. This chain links TRBV7-2 with TRBJ1-1; D is uncertain. This CDR3 comprises 13 residues. V lost 2 bases, J lost 2 bases, and 6 bases lay in between. Germline CDR1 is SGHTA and CDR2 is FQGNSA. CDR3 coding DNA: TGTGCCAGCAGCTTAACCCCCAACACTGAAGCTTTCTTT. Its protein is CASSLTPNTEAFF.

This clone was counted only a few times. V and J are TRBV7-9 and TRBJ2-4; D is undetermined. Trimming removed 0 bases at V and 0 bases at J, with 9 bases between. The CDR3 loop spans 16 amino acids. Germline assignment: CDR1 SEHNR and CDR2 FQNEAQ (reference sequence). The CDR3 is CASSLASIIAKNIQYF. DNA of the CDR3: TGTGCCAGCAGCTTAGCGTCGATAATAGCCAAAAACATTCAGTACTTC. Based on the CDR3 plus reference TRBV7-9 and TRBJ2-4, the full variable domain is DTGVSQNPRHKITKRGQNVTFRCDPISEHNRLYWYRQTLGQGPEFLTYFQNEAQLEKSRLLSDRFSAERPKGSFSTLEIQRTEQGDSAMYLCASSLASIIAKNIQYFGAGTRLSVL.

The rearrangement joins TRBV29-1 to TRBJ2-1; 10 bases are a match to TRBD1. The CDR3 runs to 16 residues. V lost 2 bases, J lost 2 bases, and 6 bases stayed unmatched. Per germline, CDR1 SQVTM and CDR2 ANQGSEA. The CDR3 DNA is TGCAGCGTTGAAAGCGGGACAGGGGCAACCTACAATGAGCAGTTCTTC. As protein: CSVESGTGATYNEQFF.

The chain joins TRBV30 to TRBJ2-7; tentatively, D is TRBD2 (6 bases). Germline V gene data show CDR1 as GTSNPN and CDR2 as SVGIG (reference sequence). The CDR3 has 16 amino acids. Between the trimmed V and J ends, which lost 1 base and 3 bases, there was a span of 19 bases. CDR3 nucleotides: TGTGCCTGGAGTGAGGGGACTCACGGGTCCCTCTACGAGCAGTACTTC. Translated, it gives CAWSEGTHGSLYEQYF. Based on the CDR3 plus reference TRBV30 and TRBJ2-7, the full variable domain is SQTIHQWPATLVQPVGSPLSLECTVEGTSNPNLYWYRQAAGRGLQLLFYSVGIGQISSEVPQNLSASRPQDRQFILSSKKLLLSDSGFYLCAWSEGTHGSLYEQYFGPGTRLTVT.

This clone was detected a few times. This chain joins TRBV21-1 and TRBJ1-1. TRBV21-1 is a pseudogene locus. CDR3 length: 11 amino acids. The CDR3 DNA sequence: TGTGCCAGCAGCATCTGGGCTGAAGCTTTCTTT. Protein product: CASSIWAEAFF.

The V call is TRBV5-6, the J call TRBJ1-6; tentative D call: TRBD1 (6 bases). The CDR3 length is 13 residues. Germline CDR1 reads SGHDT; CDR2 reads YYEEEE. Trimming took off 4 bases at V and 10 bases at J, with 12 bases between the two ends. The CDR3 sequence is CASSAEGGSPLHF. In DNA, the CDR3 is TGTGCCAGCAGCGCCGAAGGGGGATCACCCCTCCACTTT. Full variable domain (rest looked up from reference TRBV5-6 and TRBJ1-6): DAGVTQSPTHLIKTRGQQVTLRCSPKSGHDTVSWYQQALGQGPQFIFQYYEEEERQRGNFPDRFSGHQFPNYSSELNVNALLLGDSALYLCASSAEGGSPLHFGNGTRLTVT.

The chain couples TRBV7-3 to TRBJ2-7; possibly TRBD1 for D (5 bases). V lost 2 bases to trimming and J lost 0 bases, with 17 bases between them. This CDR3 spans 17 amino acids. Germline CDR1 reads SGHTA; CDR2 reads FQGTGA. CDR3: CASSLSSTGFFSYEQYF. The CDR3 bases are TGTGCCAGCAGCTTATCCTCAACAGGTTTCTTCTCCTACGAGCAGTACTTC.

The chain has TRBV10-3 and TRBJ2-7; TRBD1 matches at 7 bases. The CDR3 is 13 amino acids. V lost 5 bases, J lost 5 bases, and 6 bases stayed unmatched. Germline V lookup: CDR1 ENHRY, CDR2 SYGVKD. CDR3 loop: CAISRQGRDEQYF. DNA for the CDR3: TGTGCCATCAGTCGACAGGGACGGGACGAGCAGTACTTC.

This clone was picked up a small number of times. This sequence joins TRBV7-9 and TRBJ1-4; weak D call: TRBD1 (5 bases). V lost 3 bases, J lost 5 bases, and 10 bases lay in between. The germline gives CDR1 SEHNR, CDR2 FQNEAQ (reference sequence). The CDR3 length is 14 residues. CDR3 nucleotide sequence: TGTGCCAGCAGCTTGCTGGGGACGAATGAAAAACTGTTTTTT. Translating it yields CASSLLGTNEKLFF.